The TCR beta chain under discussion was sequenced for a study of T cell responses to AZD1222 COVID-19 vaccine (dated by TCRdb to about 2021). Regarding the study in general: AZD1222 recipients whose second dose came at about 4 weeks and those whose second dose came at about 12 weeks were combined into one group, since spike-specific TCR depth and breadth did not differ between the two schedules. A total of roughly 240 trial participants underwent TCR sequencing, of whom 207 received two doses of AZD1222 and 26 received two doses of the MenACWY control vaccine. Trial participants were enrolled by age into 18-55, 56-69 and 70-plus year subgroups, with approximately 160, 26 and 62 TCR-sequenced participants respectively.

Including cysteine and phenylalanine, the CDR3 has 13 amino acids. The entry retains the CDR3 DNA only, 39 bases that are in frame from base 1. CDR1 and CDR2 (KGHSH, LQKENI) derive from the germline V gene. The junction carries 6 bases between V and J, which are trimmed by 2 bases and 3 bases respectively. About this clone itself: Its cognate antigen has yet to be identified. Base qualities are not recorded, but no much larger clone differs from it by a single base. Other DNA sequences from this sample encode an identical CDR3 as well.

Broader findings and caveats from the paper: Reportedly, almost half of the unique spike-specific TCRs recognized epitopes lying outside the regions that are mutated in the B.1.351 and B.1.1.7 variants. The 56-69-year group was small, and its depth increase did not reach significance, likely because of low power. Conclusions about previously exposed vaccinees are limited, since just 6 or 7 AZD1222 recipients were seropositive for SARS-CoV-2 at baseline. Most participants were white British and females outnumbered males, and the authors suggested that clonal diversity may have been underestimated. The whole spike protein was spanned by vaccine-associated CD4 TCRs, and dominant responses were seen in regions 160-218 and 743-854. After two AZD1222 doses, spike-specific TCR breadth and depth were significantly higher than at day 0 and than in MenACWY recipients. No day 14 peak-response samples were available, so repertoires were characterized only after the peak T cell response.

The time point label for this specimen denotes: baseline before first vaccination. The vaccinee samples were drawn from two UK trials, COV001 and COV002, one of which was a single-blind randomized controlled phase 2/3 trial testing AZD1222 (ChAdOx1 nCoV-19) in healthy adults. For TCRbeta chain sequencing, PBMC samples from trial participants were taken at day 0 and at day 28 after the second dose. The CDR3 regions of human TCRbeta chains were analyzed by immunosequencing. In the source study's methods: Repertoire TCRs were matched against a reference library of SARS-CoV-2-specific TCRs generated with the MIRA antigen-specificity platform. Breadth was defined as the fraction of unique TCRs that were SARS-CoV-2-associated, and depth was defined as the fraction of total T cells that were SARS-CoV-2-associated. Using the MIRA data, every spike-specific TCR was mapped to the spike region that the TCR reacted to and assigned to either a CD4 or a CD8 class. Log10-transformed breadth and depth values were compared by one-way ANOVA with Sidak's multiple comparisons tests. The source is immuneACCESS, and TCRdb retained only in-frame sequences with V and J called. Part of the clones is not carried over; for the studies checked, unresolved V genes explain less than half of this, and the remainder is unexplained. The V and J calls and clone size are taken from that table; D and trimming were inferred from the DNA. The sample has more than 85,000 clones on record, 80% to 85% of them singletons. About 15% of the sample is held by the ten biggest clonotypes.

The sequence joins TRBV18 to TRBJ2-3; the D call is possibly TRBD1 or TRBD2, each sharing 5 bases. The source of this sequence is an adult in good health. This specimen was peripheral blood, taken on day 0 of AZD1222 vaccination. The CDR3 corresponds to CASSPGGTDTQYF. The nucleotide sequence is TGTGCCAGCTCACCAGGGGGAACAGATACGCAGTATTTT.